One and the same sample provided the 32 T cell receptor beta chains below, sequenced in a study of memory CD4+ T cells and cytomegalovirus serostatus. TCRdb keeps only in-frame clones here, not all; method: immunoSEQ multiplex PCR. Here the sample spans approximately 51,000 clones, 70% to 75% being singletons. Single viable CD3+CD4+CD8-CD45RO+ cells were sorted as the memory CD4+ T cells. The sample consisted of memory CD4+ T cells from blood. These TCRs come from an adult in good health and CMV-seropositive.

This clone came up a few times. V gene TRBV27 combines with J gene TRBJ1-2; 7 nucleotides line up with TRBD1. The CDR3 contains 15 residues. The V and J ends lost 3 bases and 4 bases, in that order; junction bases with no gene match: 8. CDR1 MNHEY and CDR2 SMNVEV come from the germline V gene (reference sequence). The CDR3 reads CASSFDRDPVYGYTF. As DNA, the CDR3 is TGTGCCAGCAGTTTTGACAGGGACCCCGTCTATGGCTACACCTTC.

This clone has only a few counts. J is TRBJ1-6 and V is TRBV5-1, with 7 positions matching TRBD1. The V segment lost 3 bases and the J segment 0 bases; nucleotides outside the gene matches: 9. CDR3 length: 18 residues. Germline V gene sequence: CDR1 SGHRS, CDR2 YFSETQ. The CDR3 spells CASSSTGSAGSYNSPLHF. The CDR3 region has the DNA TGCGCCAGCAGCTCGACAGGGTCGGCGGGCTCCTATAATTCACCCCTCCACTTT.

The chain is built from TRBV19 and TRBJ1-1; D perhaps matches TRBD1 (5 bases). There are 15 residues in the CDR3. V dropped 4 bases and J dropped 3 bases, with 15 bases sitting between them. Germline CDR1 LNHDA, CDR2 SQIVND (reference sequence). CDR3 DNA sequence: TGTGCCAGTAGTACCCTCGGCGTGGGGGACACTGAAGCTTTCTTT. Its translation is CASSTLGVGDTEAFF.

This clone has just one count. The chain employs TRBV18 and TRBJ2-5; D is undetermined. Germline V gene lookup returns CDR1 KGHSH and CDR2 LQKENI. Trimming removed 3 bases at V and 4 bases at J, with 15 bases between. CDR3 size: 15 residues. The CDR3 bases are TGTGCCAGCTCACCGCAGCCTGCGGTTCGAGAGACCCAGTACTTC. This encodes CASSPQPAVRETQYF.

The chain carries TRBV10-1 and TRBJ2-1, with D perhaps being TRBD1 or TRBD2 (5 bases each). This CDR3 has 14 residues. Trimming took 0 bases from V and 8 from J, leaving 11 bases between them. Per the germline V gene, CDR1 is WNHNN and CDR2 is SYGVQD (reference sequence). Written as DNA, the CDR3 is TGCGCCAGCAGTGAGTCGGGGGTCTGGGATGAGCAGTTCTTC. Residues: CASSESGVWDEQFF.

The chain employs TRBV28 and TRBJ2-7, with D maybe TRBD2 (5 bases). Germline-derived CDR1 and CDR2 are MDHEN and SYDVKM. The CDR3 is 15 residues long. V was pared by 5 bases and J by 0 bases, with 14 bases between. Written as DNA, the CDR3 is TGTGCCAGCAGTCCATCGGGATACATCTCCTACGAGCAGTACTTC. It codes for CASSPSGYISYEQYF.

The DNA for the CDR3 is TGTGCCAGCAGCCCTTCCGGCTCCTACAATGAGCAGTTCTTC. Its protein product is CASSPSGSYNEQFF. The V call is TRBV9, the J call TRBJ2-1; no clear D. The germline CDR1 and CDR2 sequences are SGDLS and YYNGEE. This CDR3 has 14 amino acids. V lost 4 bases, J lost 0 bases, and 8 bases lay in between.

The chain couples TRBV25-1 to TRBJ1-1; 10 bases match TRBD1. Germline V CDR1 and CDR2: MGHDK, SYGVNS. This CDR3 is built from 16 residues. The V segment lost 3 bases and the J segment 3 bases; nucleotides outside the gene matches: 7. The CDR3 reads CASSERTGTGDTEAFF. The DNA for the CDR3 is TGTGCCAGCAGTGAGAGGACCGGGACAGGGGACACTGAAGCTTTCTTT.

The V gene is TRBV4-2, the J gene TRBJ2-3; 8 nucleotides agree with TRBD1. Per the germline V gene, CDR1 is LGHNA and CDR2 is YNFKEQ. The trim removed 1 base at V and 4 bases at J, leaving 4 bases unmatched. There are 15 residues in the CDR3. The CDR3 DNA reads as TGTGCCAGCAGCCAAGTAACAGGGGGTTCAGATACGCAGTATTTT. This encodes CASSQVTGGSDTQYF.

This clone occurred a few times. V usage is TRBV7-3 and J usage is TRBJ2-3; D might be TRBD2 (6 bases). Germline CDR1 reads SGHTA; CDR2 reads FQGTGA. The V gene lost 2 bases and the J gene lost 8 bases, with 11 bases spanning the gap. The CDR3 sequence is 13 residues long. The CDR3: CASSLVSAGTQYF. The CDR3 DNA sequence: TGTGCCAGCAGCTTAGTTTCAGCGGGTACGCAGTATTTT.

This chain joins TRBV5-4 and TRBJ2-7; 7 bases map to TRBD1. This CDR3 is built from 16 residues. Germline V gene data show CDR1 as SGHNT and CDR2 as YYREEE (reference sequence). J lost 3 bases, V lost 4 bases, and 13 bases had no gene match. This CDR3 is CASSPQQQTGNYEQYF. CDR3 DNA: TGTGCCAGCAGCCCCCAACAACAGACAGGGAACTACGAGCAGTACTTC. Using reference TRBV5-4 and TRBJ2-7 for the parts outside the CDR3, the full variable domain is ETGVTQSPTHLIKTRGQQVTLRCSSQSGHNTVSWYQQALGQGPQFIFQYYREEENGRGNFPPRFSGLQFPNYSSELNVNALELDDSALYLCASSPQQQTGNYEQYFGPGTRLTVT.

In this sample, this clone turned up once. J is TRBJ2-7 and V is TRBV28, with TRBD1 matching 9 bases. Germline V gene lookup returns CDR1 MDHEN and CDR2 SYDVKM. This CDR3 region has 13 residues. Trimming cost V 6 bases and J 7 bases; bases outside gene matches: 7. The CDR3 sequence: CASRVQGAREQYF. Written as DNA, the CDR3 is TGTGCCAGCAGGGTACAGGGGGCAAGAGAGCAGTACTTC.

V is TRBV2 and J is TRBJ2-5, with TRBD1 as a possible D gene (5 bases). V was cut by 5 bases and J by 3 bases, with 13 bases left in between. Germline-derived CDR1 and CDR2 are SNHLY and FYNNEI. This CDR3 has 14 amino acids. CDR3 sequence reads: CASSLGQRKETQYF. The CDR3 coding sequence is TGTGCCAGCAGTCTCGGACAACGGAAAGAGACCCAGTACTTC.

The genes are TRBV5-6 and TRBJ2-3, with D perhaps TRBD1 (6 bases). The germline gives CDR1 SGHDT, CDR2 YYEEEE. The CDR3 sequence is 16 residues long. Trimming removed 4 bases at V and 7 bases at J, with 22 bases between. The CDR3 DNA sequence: TGTGCCAGCAGCATAACGGGACAAGGGGCTCTACATACGCAGTATTTT. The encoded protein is CASSITGQGALHTQYF. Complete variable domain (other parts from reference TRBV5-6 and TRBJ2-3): DAGVTQSPTHLIKTRGQQVTLRCSPKSGHDTVSWYQQALGQGPQFIFQYYEEEERQRGNFPDRFSGHQFPNYSSELNVNALLLGDSALYLCASSITGQGALHTQYFGPGTRLTVL.

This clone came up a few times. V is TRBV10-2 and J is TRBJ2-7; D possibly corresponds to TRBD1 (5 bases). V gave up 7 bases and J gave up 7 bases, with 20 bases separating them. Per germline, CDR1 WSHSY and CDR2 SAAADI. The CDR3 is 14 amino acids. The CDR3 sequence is CASTPPGLVGEQYF. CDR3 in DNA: TGCGCCAGCACCCCACCAGGGCTAGTAGGAGAGCAGTACTTC.

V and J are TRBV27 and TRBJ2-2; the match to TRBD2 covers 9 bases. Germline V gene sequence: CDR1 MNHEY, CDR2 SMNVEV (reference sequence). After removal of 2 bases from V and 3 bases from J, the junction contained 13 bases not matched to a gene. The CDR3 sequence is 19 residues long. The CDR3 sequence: CASSLRLSGGSSYTGELFF. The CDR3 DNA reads TGTGCCAGCAGTTTAAGGCTTAGCGGGGGATCGTCATACACCGGGGAGCTGTTTTTT.

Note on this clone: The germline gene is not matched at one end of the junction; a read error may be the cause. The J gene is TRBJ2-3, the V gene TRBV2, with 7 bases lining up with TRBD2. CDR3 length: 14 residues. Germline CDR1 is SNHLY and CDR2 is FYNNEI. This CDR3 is CASREDGGRDTQYF. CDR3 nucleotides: TGTGCCAGCAGGGAAGACGGGGGGAGGGATACGCAGTATTTT.

CDR3 sequence: CASSLDPGSWSGNTIYF. The CDR3 nucleotides read TGTGCCAGCAGCTTGGATCCAGGGAGTTGGTCTGGAAACACCATATATTTT. The chain is built from TRBV5-4 and TRBJ1-3, with D perhaps TRBD1 (5 bases). Per germline, CDR1 SGHNT and CDR2 YYREEE (reference sequence). The CDR3 consists of 17 residues. The V end was cut by 0 bases, the J end by 1 base, with 14 bases between.

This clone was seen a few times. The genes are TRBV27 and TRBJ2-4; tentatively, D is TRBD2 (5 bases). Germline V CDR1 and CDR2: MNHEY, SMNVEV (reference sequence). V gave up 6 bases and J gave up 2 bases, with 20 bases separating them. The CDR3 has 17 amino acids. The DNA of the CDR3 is TGTGCCAGCAGCCTATCCGGACGGGAAAGGTCCAAAAACATTCAGTACTTC. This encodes CASSLSGRERSKNIQYF.

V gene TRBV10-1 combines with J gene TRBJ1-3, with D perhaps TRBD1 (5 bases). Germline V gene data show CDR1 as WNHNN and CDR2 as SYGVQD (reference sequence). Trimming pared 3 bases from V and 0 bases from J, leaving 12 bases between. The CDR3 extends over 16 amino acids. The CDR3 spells CASSEGVPVSGNTIYF. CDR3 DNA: TGCGCCAGCAGTGAAGGGGTTCCCGTCTCTGGAAACACCATATATTTT.

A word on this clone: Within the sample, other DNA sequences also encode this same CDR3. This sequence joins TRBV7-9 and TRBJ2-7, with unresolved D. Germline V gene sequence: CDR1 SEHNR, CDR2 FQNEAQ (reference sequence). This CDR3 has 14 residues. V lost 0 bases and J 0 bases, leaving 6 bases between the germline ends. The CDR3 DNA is TGTGCCAGCAGCTTAGCAGGAAGCTCCTACGAGCAGTACTTC. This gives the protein CASSLAGSSYEQYF.

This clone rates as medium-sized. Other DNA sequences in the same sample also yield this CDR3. The DNA of the CDR3 is TGCAGCGTTGAAGATTGGAGTGAAAAACTGTTTTTT. Amino acid sequence: CSVEDWSEKLFF. The chain links TRBV29-1 to TRBJ1-4; no clear D. The CDR3 totals 12 residues. CDR1 is SQVTM and CDR2 is ANQGSEA in the germline V gene. The ends were cut back, 0 bases at V and 7 bases at J, with 6 bases in the middle.

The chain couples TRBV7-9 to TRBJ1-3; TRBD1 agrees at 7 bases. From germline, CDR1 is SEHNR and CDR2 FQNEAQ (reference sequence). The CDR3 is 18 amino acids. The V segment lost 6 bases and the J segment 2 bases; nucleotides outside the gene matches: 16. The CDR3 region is CASSPLPTGRAPGNTIYF. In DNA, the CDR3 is TGTGCCAGCAGTCCCCTCCCGACAGGGAGGGCTCCTGGAAACACCATATATTTT.

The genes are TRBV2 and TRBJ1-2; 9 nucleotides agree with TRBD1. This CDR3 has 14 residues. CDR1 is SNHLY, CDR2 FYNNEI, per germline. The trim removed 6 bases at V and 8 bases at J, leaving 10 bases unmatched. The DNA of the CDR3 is TGTGCCAGCAGCCGGGACAGGGCGATTGACGGCTACACCTTC. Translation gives CASSRDRAIDGYTF.

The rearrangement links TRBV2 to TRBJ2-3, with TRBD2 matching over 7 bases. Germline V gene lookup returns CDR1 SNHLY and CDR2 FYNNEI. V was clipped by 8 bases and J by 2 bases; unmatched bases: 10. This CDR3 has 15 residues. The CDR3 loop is CASGPSGETTDTQYF. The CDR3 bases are TGTGCCAGCGGCCCGAGCGGGGAAACCACAGATACGCAGTATTTT. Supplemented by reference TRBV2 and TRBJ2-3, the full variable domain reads EPEVTQTPSHQVTQMGQEVILRCVPISNHLYFYWYRQILGQKVEFLVSFYNNEISEKSEIFDDQFSVERPDGSNFTLKIRSTKLEDSAMYFCASGPSGETTDTQYFGPGTRLTVL.

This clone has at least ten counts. The CDR3, as DNA: TGCGCCAGCAGCCAAGGACAGGGGGCGGGTCAGCCCCAGCATTTT. Residues: CASSQGQGAGQPQHF. This chain joins TRBV4-1 and TRBJ1-5; 10 bases map to TRBD1. With V trimmed by 1 base and J by 6 bases, 3 bases remained unmatched. The germline V gene encodes CDR1 MGHRA and CDR2 YSYEKL. The CDR3 sequence is 15 residues long.

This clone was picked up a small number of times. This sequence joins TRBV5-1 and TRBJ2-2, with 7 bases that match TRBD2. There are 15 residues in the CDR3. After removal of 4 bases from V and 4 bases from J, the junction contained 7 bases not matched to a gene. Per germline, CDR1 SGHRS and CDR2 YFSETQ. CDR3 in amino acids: CASSIAGGSTGELFF. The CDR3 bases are TGCGCCAGCAGCATAGCCGGGGGGAGCACCGGGGAGCTGTTTTTT.

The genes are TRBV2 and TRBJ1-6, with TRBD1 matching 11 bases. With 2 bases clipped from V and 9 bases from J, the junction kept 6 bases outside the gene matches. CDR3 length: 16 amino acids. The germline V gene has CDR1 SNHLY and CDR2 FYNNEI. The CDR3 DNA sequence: TGTGCCAGCAGTGAAAGAGGACAGGGGGCTTCTTCACCCCTCCACTTT. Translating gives CASSERGQGASSPLHF.

The chain's CDR3 is CASSFGQVGEKLFF. In DNA, the CDR3 is TGCGCCAGCAGCTTCGGGCAGGTTGGAGAAAAACTGTTTTTT. The V call is TRBV5-1, the J call TRBJ1-4; D is unresolved. V was cut by 2 bases and J by 8 bases, with 13 bases left in between. The CDR3 contains 14 residues. CDR1 is SGHRS and CDR2 is YFSETQ in the germline V gene.

The CDR3 DNA reads as TGTGCCAGCGAGTGGCGGGGGGCCGATACGCAGTATTTT. Protein product: CASEWRGADTQYF. This sequence joins TRBV6-1 and TRBJ2-3, with 8 bases that match TRBD2. The CDR3 sequence is 13 residues long. In germline, CDR1 is MNHNS, CDR2 SASEGT. With 8 bases clipped from V and 6 bases from J, the junction kept 7 bases outside the gene matches.

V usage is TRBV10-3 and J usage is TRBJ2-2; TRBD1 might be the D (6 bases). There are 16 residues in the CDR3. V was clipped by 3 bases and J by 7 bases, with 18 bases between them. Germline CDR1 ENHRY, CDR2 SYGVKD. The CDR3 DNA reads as TGTGCCATCAGTGACGTGTCCAGGGGAAATCACGGGGAGCTGTTTTTT. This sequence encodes CAISDVSRGNHGELFF.

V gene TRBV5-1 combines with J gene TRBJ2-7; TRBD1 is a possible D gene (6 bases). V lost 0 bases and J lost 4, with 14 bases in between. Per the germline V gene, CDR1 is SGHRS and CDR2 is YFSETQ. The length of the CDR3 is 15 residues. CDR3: CASSLGSRGQYEQYF. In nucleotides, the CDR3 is TGCGCCAGCAGCTTGGGAAGCAGGGGCCAGTACGAGCAGTACTTC.